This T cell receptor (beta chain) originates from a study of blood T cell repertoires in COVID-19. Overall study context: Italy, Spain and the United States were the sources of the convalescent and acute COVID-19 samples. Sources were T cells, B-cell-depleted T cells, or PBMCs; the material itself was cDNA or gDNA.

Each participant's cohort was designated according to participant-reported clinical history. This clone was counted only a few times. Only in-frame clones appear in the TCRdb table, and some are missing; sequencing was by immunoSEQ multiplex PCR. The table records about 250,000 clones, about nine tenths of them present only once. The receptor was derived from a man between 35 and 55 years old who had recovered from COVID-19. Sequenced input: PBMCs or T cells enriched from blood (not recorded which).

The CDR3 region is CASTQGLAGARGNEQFF. Written as DNA, the CDR3 is TGTGCCAGCACCCAGGGACTAGCGGGAGCGCGTGGGAATGAGCAGTTCTTC. The genes are TRBV2 and TRBJ2-1, with 14 bases aligning to TRBD2. Germline CDR1 reads SNHLY; CDR2 reads FYNNEI. The CDR3 loop spans 17 amino acids. Unmatched junction bases numbered 12, after V lost 7 bases and J lost 7 bases.